This TCR beta chain was documented in a study of blood T cell repertoires in COVID-19. Individuals aged 18 to 89 years were recruited from 20 to 25 US areas. Participants' own reports of clinical history determined their cohort assignment. Sequencing was performed with immunoSEQ multiplex PCR; in TCRdb, only in-frame clones are kept and a portion is missing. This sample carries about 200,000 clones, more than 75% of them seen once, and the ten largest clones take around 6%. The CDR3 covers 15 residues. The J segment lost 9 bases and the V segment lost 1 base, leaving 11 bases of the junction unmatched. Germline V gene sequence: CDR1 SEHNR, CDR2 FQNEAQ (reference sequence).

Sequencing was performed on PBMCs or T cells enriched from blood (not recorded which). The chain employs TRBV7-9 and TRBJ2-7; 8 bases map to TRBD1. This sequence originates from a man between 35 and 55 years old with acute COVID-19. The CDR3 region is CASSLVRQGALWQYF. The CDR3 region has the DNA TGTGCCAGCAGCTTAGTTCGTCAGGGGGCGCTTTGGCAGTACTTC.